The 13 T cell receptor beta chains reported below all come from one sample, sequenced in a study of blood T cell repertoires in COVID-19. This table comes from immunoSEQ multiplex PCR, and its TCRdb copy is limited to in-frame clones, with some not included. The sample has about 310,000 clones; approximately 87% are singletons. The material sequenced was peripheral blood. The receptors come from a woman aged 45-60 years who had recovered from COVID-19.

V usage is TRBV20-1 and J usage is TRBJ2-3; 9 bases map to TRBD2. Losses at the gene ends were 3 bases for V and 2 bases for J; bases not matched to a gene: 9. This CDR3 region has 16 residues. CDR1 and CDR2 (germline): DFQATT, SNEGSKA (reference sequence). CDR3 amino acids: CSASESGGIFTDTQYF. CDR3 nucleotide sequence: TGCAGTGCTAGTGAAAGCGGGGGGATTTTCACAGATACGCAGTATTTT.

V is TRBV9 and J is TRBJ1-1, with D tentatively TRBD1 (5 bases). Germline CDR1 is SGDLS and CDR2 is YYNGEE. Trimming pared 1 base from V and 0 bases from J, leaving 10 bases between. The CDR3 has 15 residues. CDR3 nucleotides: TGTGCCAGCAGCGTATCCGGACACTTGAACACTGAAGCTTTCTTT. As protein: CASSVSGHLNTEAFF.

In nucleotides, the CDR3 is TGTGCCAGTAGTATAGATCCACACCCCCGGAACACTGAAGCTTTCTTT. Translating gives CASSIDPHPRNTEAFF. The chain joins TRBV19 to TRBJ1-1, with unresolved D. V was pared by 0 bases and J by 1 base, with 12 bases between. The CDR3 totals 16 residues. Germline loops: CDR1 LNHDA, CDR2 SQIVND (reference sequence).

The J gene is TRBJ1-3, the V gene TRBV4-3, with 7 bases fitting TRBD1. V was pared by 4 bases and J by 1 base, with 4 bases of the junction left unmatched. The germline V gene encodes CDR1 LGHNA and CDR2 YSLEER. CDR3 length: 15 residues. CDR3: CASSPQTGSGNTIYF. In DNA, the CDR3 is TGCGCCAGCAGCCCACAGACAGGGTCTGGAAACACCATATATTTT.

The chain joins TRBV6-1 to TRBJ1-1; a weak D match, TRBD1 (6 bases). The germline gives CDR1 MNHNS, CDR2 SASEGT. This CDR3 contains 13 residues. V was cut by 3 bases and J by 11 bases, with 16 bases left in between. The CDR3 nucleotides read TGTGCCAGCAGTGAGAACAGGGTGAATAGGGCTTTCTTT. Protein: CASSENRVNRAFF.

This sequence joins TRBV29-1 and TRBJ1-2, with D perhaps matching TRBD1 (5 bases). The V and J ends lost 7 bases and 4 bases respectively, with 13 bases between them. The CDR3 sequence is 12 residues long. Germline V gives CDR1 SQVTM, CDR2 ANQGSEA. The CDR3 here is CSALDSIYGYTF. DNA of the CDR3: TGCAGCGCCCTAGACAGTATCTATGGCTACACCTTC.

This clone was observed once. The chain has TRBV28 and TRBJ1-5; D remains unclear. Germline V gene sequence: CDR1 MDHEN, CDR2 SYDVKM. This CDR3 is built from 14 residues. V lost 7 bases to trimming and J lost 1 base, with 11 bases between them. The DNA of the CDR3 is TGTGCCAGCACCCAAGGCGGGAGCAATCAGCCCCAGCATTTT. Amino acids: CASTQGGSNQPQHF.

This clone was picked up one time. This chain uses TRBV9 with TRBJ2-2; TRBD1 matches at 7 bases. CDR3 size: 13 residues. Germline V CDR1 and CDR2: SGDLS, YYNGEE. Unmatched junction bases numbered 0, after V lost 3 bases and J lost 4 bases. CDR3 coding DNA: TGTGCCAGCAGCGGACAGGGCACCGGGGAGCTGTTTTTT. Translated: CASSGQGTGELFF.

The chain recombines TRBV19 with TRBJ1-1; possibly TRBD1 for D (6 bases). Germline V CDR1 and CDR2: LNHDA, SQIVND (reference sequence). Trimming removed 5 bases from V and 4 bases from J, with 14 bases in between. This CDR3 spans 14 amino acids. As DNA, the CDR3 is TGTGCCAGTAGTCCGGGGGGCGCTGGCACTGAAGCTTTCTTT. This codes for CASSPGGAGTEAFF.

As DNA, the CDR3 is TGTGCCTGGAGTGCCAGGGTATTTCGAAAGACTAATGAAAAACTGTTTTTT. This gives the protein CAWSARVFRKTNEKLFF. The chain combines TRBV30 with TRBJ1-4, with D perhaps TRBD1 (5 bases). CDR1 and CDR2 from the germline V gene are GTSNPN and SVGIG (reference sequence). The CDR3 loop spans 17 amino acids. Trimming took 1 base from V and 2 from J, leaving 17 bases between them. Using reference TRBV30 and TRBJ1-4 for the parts outside the CDR3, the full variable domain is SQTIHQWPATLVQPVGSPLSLECTVEGTSNPNLYWYRQAAGRGLQLLFYSVGIGQISSEVPQNLSASRPQDRQFILSSKKLLLSDSGFYLCAWSARVFRKTNEKLFFGSGTQLSVL.

The chain recombines TRBV5-4 with TRBJ1-1; tentative D call: TRBD1 (6 bases). Deletions cut 3 bases from V and 10 bases from J, with 19 bases between. CDR3 size: 14 residues. The germline gives CDR1 SGHNT, CDR2 YYREEE (reference sequence). The DNA of the CDR3 is TGTGCCAGCAGCTCCCCGGGACAACCCTTGGGAGCTTTCTTT. It codes for CASSSPGQPLGAFF.

The chain carries TRBV6-5 and TRBJ2-1; D may be TRBD1 (6 bases). This CDR3 contains 14 residues. V dropped 6 bases and J dropped 4 bases, with 13 bases sitting between them. The V gene's germline CDR1 is MNHEY and CDR2 SVGAGI. The CDR3 DNA follows: TGTGCCAGCAGGTCCGGGACATCGTACAATGAGCAGTTCTTC. Its translation: CASRSGTSYNEQFF.

V is TRBV2 and J is TRBJ2-3, with D uncertain. Trimming took off 5 bases at V and 6 bases at J, with 9 bases between the two ends. Germline V gene data show CDR1 as SNHLY and CDR2 as FYNNEI. The CDR3 spans 12 residues. CDR3 loop: CASSNLGDTQYF. The CDR3, as DNA: TGTGCCAGCAGTAACCTAGGCGATACGCAGTATTTT. Based on the CDR3 plus reference TRBV2 and TRBJ2-3, the full variable domain is EPEVTQTPSHQVTQMGQEVILRCVPISNHLYFYWYRQILGQKVEFLVSFYNNEISEKSEIFDDQFSVERPDGSNFTLKIRSTKLEDSAMYFCASSNLGDTQYFGPGTRLTVL.